One sample yielded the 29 T cell receptor beta chains listed below, sequenced in a study of monozygotic twins with inflammatory bowel disease. TCRdb reprocessed the 5' RACE reads and stores each CDR3 protein as one record, lacking DNA. Here the sample table reports some 210,000 distinct CDR3 sequences. Sample: blood. Receptor source: a human donor with ulcerative colitis or Crohn's disease, or a healthy co-twin of an affected twin (not recorded which).

The CDR3 spells CSAAPGEKLFF. The chain recombines TRBV20-1 with TRBJ1-4; TCRdb calls TRBD1, which cannot be checked without DNA. The V gene's germline CDR1 is DFQATT and CDR2 SNEGSKA (reference sequence). The CDR3 has 11 residues.

V gene TRBV20-1 combines with J gene TRBJ2-2; the D call of TRBD1 rests on TCRdb alone, since no DNA is present to check it. The CDR3 is 14 amino acids. CDR1 is DFQATT and CDR2 is SNEGSKA in the germline V gene (reference sequence). Here the CDR3 reads CSARGQGNTGELFF.

The rearrangement joins TRBV6-4 to TRBJ1-4; TCRdb outputs TRBD1, but without DNA this stays unchecked. The germline gives CDR1 MRHNA, CDR2 SNTAGT. The CDR3 sequence is 16 residues long. The CDR3 here is CASIPAARPHREKLFF.

The chain couples TRBV7-9 to TRBJ2-5; the TRBD2 assignment by TCRdb is unverifiable without DNA. The CDR3 has 15 residues. Germline CDR1 SEHNR, CDR2 FQNEAQ (reference sequence). CDR3 sequence: CASSLEMSAGETQYF.

V and J are TRBV7-9 and TRBJ2-3. The length of the CDR3 is 13 residues. Per germline, CDR1 SEHNR and CDR2 FQNEAQ (reference sequence). CDR3 amino acids: CASSLLVRDTQYF.

V usage is TRBV9 and J usage is TRBJ2-2. Germline values: CDR1 SGDLS, CDR2 YYNGEE. The CDR3 has 13 amino acids. CDR3 amino acids: CASSQSAPGELFF.

This chain links TRBV19 with TRBJ2-3. Per the germline V gene, CDR1 is LNHDA and CDR2 is SQIVND (reference sequence). This CDR3 has 14 amino acids. CDR3 sequence: CASSPDPFTDTQYF. Drawing the rest from reference TRBV19 and TRBJ2-3, the complete variable domain is DGGITQSPKYLFRKEGQNVTLSCEQNLNHDAMYWYRQDPGQGLRLIYYSQIVNDFQKGDIAEGYSVSREKKESFPLTVTSAQKNPTAFYLCASSPDPFTDTQYFGPGTRLTVL.

The chain uses TRBV18 and TRBJ2-7; the D call of TRBD1 rests on TCRdb alone, since no DNA is present to check it. The germline CDR1 and CDR2 sequences are KGHSH and LQKENI. CDR3 length equals 16 residues. The CDR3 spells CASSLSTGYFAYEQYF.

The chain recombines TRBV7-2 with TRBJ1-5; without DNA, the TCRdb call of TRBD1 cannot be checked. The CDR3 length is 15 residues. CDR1 and CDR2 (germline): SGHTA, FQGNSA. The CDR3 here is CASSPPNRSNQPQHF.

This chain joins TRBV10-3 and TRBJ2-5; TCRdb outputs TRBD1, but without DNA this stays unchecked. The CDR3 loop spans 16 amino acids. The germline V gene has CDR1 ENHRY and CDR2 SYGVKD. The CDR3 loop is CAISEARTGRGETQYF.

The rearrangement links TRBV7-9 to TRBJ1-6. This CDR3 has 16 amino acids. Germline V CDR1 and CDR2: SEHNR, FQNEAQ (reference sequence). CDR3 loop: CASSLLESSYNSPLHF.

The chain uses TRBV2 and TRBJ2-3; no DNA is available, so the TRBD2 call from TCRdb remains unchecked. CDR1 and CDR2 from the germline V gene are SNHLY and FYNNEI. CDR3 length equals 14 residues. The CDR3 sequence: CASKPSGGTDTQYF.

The chain links TRBV27 to TRBJ2-3; TCRdb's assignment of TRBD1 cannot be checked, as there is no DNA. Germline V gene sequence: CDR1 MNHEY, CDR2 SMNVEV (reference sequence). The CDR3 length is 15 residues. CDR3 sequence reads: CASSAGTGGTDTQYF.

The chain combines TRBV27 with TRBJ1-1; there is no DNA to check the TCRdb D call of TRBD1. This CDR3 spans 14 amino acids. Per germline, CDR1 MNHEY and CDR2 SMNVEV (reference sequence). The CDR3 here is CASSSGTGRSEAFF.

This rearrangement joins TRBV29-1 to TRBJ1-5; TCRdb selects TRBD1, and the lack of DNA leaves this call unchecked. The CDR3 length is 14 residues. Germline assignment: CDR1 SQVTM and CDR2 ANQGSEA. The CDR3 reads CSVAGEYSNQPQHF.

This chain connects TRBV27 to TRBJ2-7; TCRdb calls TRBD1, which cannot be checked without DNA. This CDR3 is built from 17 residues. Germline CDR1 reads MNHEY; CDR2 reads SMNVEV (reference sequence). CDR3 protein: CASSPRRGDRDPNEQYF.

The chain employs TRBV5-1 and TRBJ1-4; the D call of TRBD1 rests on TCRdb alone, since no DNA is present to check it. The CDR3 spans 14 residues. The germline CDR1 and CDR2 sequences are SGHRS and YFSETQ. The CDR3 sequence: CASSPGQPNEKLFF.

This chain links TRBV7-3 with TRBJ2-3; TCRdb outputs TRBD1, but without DNA this stays unchecked. Germline V gene lookup returns CDR1 SGHTA and CDR2 FQGTGA. This CDR3 contains 19 residues. The CDR3 is CASSSPGGPGGFETDTQYF.

V and J are TRBV5-1 and TRBJ1-1; TCRdb returns TRBD1, unconfirmable since there is no DNA. This CDR3 is built from 15 residues. Germline V gene data show CDR1 as SGHRS and CDR2 as YFSETQ. The chain's CDR3 is CASSSGRDFFTEAFF.

The chain joins TRBV3-1 to TRBJ1-6; TCRdb indicates TRBD1, and absent DNA this call remains unverified. The CDR3 has 14 amino acids. Germline loops: CDR1 LGHDT, CDR2 YNNKEL (reference sequence). The CDR3 here is CASSPRGGNSPLHF. The variable domain in full, completed from reference TRBV3-1 and TRBJ1-6, reads DTAVSQTPKYLVTQMGNDKSIKCEQNLGHDTMYWYKQDSKKFLKIMFSYNNKELIINETVPNRFSPKSPDKAHLNLHINSLELGDSAVYFCASSPRGGNSPLHFGNGTRLTVT.

V and J are TRBV12-3 or TRBV12-4 and TRBJ2-7; TCRdb gives TRBD1 as the D gene, but with no DNA this cannot be confirmed. This CDR3 spans 13 amino acids. This CDR3 reads CASSSRVRNEQYF.

This chain links TRBV7-9 with TRBJ2-5; there is no DNA to check the TCRdb D call of TRBD1. Germline V CDR1 and CDR2: SEHNR, FQNEAQ (reference sequence). CDR3 length: 16 residues. CDR3 sequence reads: CASSLSGTGLQETQYF.

The rearrangement uses TRBV27 and TRBJ2-4; TCRdb's D call of TRBD1 is untestable without DNA. This CDR3 comprises 15 residues. Germline V lookup: CDR1 MNHEY, CDR2 SMNVEV (reference sequence). CDR3 region: CASSPGTVAKNIQYF.

The chain links TRBV12-3 or TRBV12-4 to TRBJ2-6; TCRdb's assignment of TRBD2 cannot be checked, as there is no DNA. The CDR3 covers 17 residues. CDR3 loop: CASSRGTLPSGANDLTF.

This chain's CDR3 is CATSRDSGGVNSGEQFF. This sequence joins TRBV15 and TRBJ2-1; TCRdb reports TRBD2, a call that lacks DNA to check it against. CDR3 length: 17 amino acids. The V gene's germline CDR1 is LNHNV and CDR2 YYDKDF (reference sequence).

This rearrangement joins TRBV3-1 to TRBJ2-1; TCRdb gives TRBD2 as the D gene, but with no DNA this cannot be confirmed. CDR3 length: 15 amino acids. The germline V gene encodes CDR1 LGHDT and CDR2 YNNKEL (reference sequence). This CDR3 reads CASSPLRGGPNEQFF.

The rearrangement joins TRBV14 to TRBJ2-7; TCRdb designates TRBD2, a call that cannot be tested without DNA. CDR3 length: 15 residues. Germline V CDR1 and CDR2: SGHDN, FVKESK. The CDR3 reads CASSHLVGFRYEQYF.

This sequence joins TRBV29-1 and TRBJ1-2; the D call from TCRdb, TRBD1, cannot be confirmed without DNA. The V gene's germline CDR1 is SQVTM and CDR2 ANQGSEA. CDR3 length equals 12 residues. The CDR3 reads CSVTEAGDGYTF.

This chain links TRBV20-1 with TRBJ2-3. The CDR3 consists of 14 residues. Germline V gene sequence: CDR1 DFQATT, CDR2 SNEGSKA (reference sequence). The CDR3 sequence: CSARDSRSTDTQYF.